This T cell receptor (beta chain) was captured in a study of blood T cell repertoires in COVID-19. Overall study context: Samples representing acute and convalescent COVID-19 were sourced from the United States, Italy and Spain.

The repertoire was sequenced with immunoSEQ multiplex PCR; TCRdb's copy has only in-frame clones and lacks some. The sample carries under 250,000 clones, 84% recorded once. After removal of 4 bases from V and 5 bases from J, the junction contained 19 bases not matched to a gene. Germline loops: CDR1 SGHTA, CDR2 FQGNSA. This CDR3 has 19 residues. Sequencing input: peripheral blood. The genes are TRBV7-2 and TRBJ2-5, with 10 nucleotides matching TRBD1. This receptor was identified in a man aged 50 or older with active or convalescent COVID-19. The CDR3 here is CASSSRDRGLPSYRETQYF. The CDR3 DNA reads TGTGCCAGCAGCTCCCGGGACAGGGGACTCCCATCCTATCGGGAGACCCAGTACTTC.